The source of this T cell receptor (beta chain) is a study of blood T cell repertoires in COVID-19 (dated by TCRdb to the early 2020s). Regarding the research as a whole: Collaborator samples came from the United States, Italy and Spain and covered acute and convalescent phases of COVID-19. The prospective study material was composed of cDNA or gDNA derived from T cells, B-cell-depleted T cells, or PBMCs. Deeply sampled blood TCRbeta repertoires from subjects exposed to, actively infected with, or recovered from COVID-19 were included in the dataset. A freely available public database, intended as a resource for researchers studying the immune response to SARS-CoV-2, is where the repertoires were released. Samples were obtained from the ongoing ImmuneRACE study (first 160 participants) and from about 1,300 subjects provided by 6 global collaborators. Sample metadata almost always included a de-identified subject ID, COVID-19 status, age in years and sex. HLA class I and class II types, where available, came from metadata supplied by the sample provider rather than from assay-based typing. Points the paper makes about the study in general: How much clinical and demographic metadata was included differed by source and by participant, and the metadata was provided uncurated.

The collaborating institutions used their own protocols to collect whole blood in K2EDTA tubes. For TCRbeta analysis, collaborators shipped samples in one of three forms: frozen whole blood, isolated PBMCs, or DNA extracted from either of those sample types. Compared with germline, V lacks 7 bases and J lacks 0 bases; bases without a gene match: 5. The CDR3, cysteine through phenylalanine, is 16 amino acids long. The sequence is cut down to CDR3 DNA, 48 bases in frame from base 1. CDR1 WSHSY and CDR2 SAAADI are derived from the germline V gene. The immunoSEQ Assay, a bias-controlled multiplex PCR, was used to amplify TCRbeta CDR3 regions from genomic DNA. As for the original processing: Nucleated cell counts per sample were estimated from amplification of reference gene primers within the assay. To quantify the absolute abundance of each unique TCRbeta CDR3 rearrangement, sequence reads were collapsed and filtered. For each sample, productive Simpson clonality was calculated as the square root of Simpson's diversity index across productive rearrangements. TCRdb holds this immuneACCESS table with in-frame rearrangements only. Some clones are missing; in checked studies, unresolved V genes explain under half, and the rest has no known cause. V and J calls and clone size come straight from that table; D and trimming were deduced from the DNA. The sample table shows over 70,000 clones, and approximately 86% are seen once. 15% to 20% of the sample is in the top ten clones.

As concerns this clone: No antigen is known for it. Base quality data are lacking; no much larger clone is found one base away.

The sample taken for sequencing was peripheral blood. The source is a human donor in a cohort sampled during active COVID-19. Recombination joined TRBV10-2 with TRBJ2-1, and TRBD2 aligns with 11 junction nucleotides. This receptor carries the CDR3 CASNQGLAASYNEQFF. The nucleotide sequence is TGCGCCAGCAACCAGGGACTAGCGGCCTCCTACAATGAGCAGTTCTTC.